The 14 T cell receptor beta chains below come from one sample, sequenced in a study of CD8+ T cells in alopecia areata. Treatment in this sample: oral pan-JAK inhibitor, 5-10 mg twice daily. Once RNA had been extracted, it was reverse transcribed into cDNA to act as the sequencing template. Profiled with immunoSEQ multiplex PCR; TCRdb holds only in-frame clones, not every one. The profile shows 100,000 to 120,000 clones, roughly 50% of them singletons. The sequences come from CD4+ T cells sorted from blood, collected at week 24, from a patient treated with tofacitinib. The source is a human donor with alopecia areata.

The V call is TRBV4-2, the J call TRBJ1-4, with D possibly being TRBD1 (6 bases). The CDR3 contains 16 residues. Deletions cut 6 bases from V and 6 bases from J, with 20 bases between. Germline V lookup: CDR1 LGHNA, CDR2 YNFKEQ. The CDR3 DNA reads TGTGCCAGCAGTCCAGAGTACTCGGGACACTATGAAAAACTGTTTTTT. Residues: CASSPEYSGHYEKLFF.

The chain has TRBV25-1 and TRBJ2-7, with D perhaps assigned TRBD1 or TRBD2 (6 bases each). From germline, CDR1 is MGHDK and CDR2 SYGVNS. The CDR3 extends over 15 amino acids. The V and J ends lost 6 bases and 1 base respectively, with 16 bases between them. CDR3 DNA sequence: TGTGCCAGCAGCCGAAGGGGGGTTCCGTCCTACGAGCAGTACTTC. Protein product: CASSRRGVPSYEQYF.

The J gene is TRBJ1-2, the V gene TRBV29-1; D possibly corresponds to TRBD1 (5 bases). CDR1 is SQVTM, CDR2 ANQGSEA, per germline. CDR3 length: 13 amino acids. The germline V and J ends were trimmed by 6 bases and 6 bases, with 17 bases remaining between them. CDR3 amino acids: CSVRREFLDGYTF. The CDR3 DNA follows: TGCAGCGTCCGCAGGGAGTTTTTGGATGGCTACACCTTC.

CDR3: CASSSGTSRGLFF. Here the CDR3 DNA reads TGTGCCAGCAGCAGCGGCACGTCACGGGGACTGTTTTTT. The V call is TRBV5-6, the J call TRBJ1-4, with D unresolved. The CDR3 spans 13 residues. V shed 4 bases and J shed 13 bases, with 17 bases lying between them. Germline V lookup: CDR1 SGHDT, CDR2 YYEEEE.

This clone showed up just once. CDR3 residues: CAWSKRGSVYEQYF. As DNA, the CDR3 is TGTGCCTGGAGTAAACGGGGATCGGTCTACGAGCAGTACTTC. J is TRBJ2-7 and V is TRBV30; D is perhaps TRBD2 (5 bases). Trimming stripped 2 bases from V and 3 bases from J, with 14 bases between. CDR1 is GTSNPN, CDR2 SVGIG, per germline (reference sequence). The CDR3 runs to 14 residues.

The V gene is TRBV2, the J gene TRBJ2-7; TRBD2 is a possible D gene (6 bases). With 6 bases removed from V and 6 bases from J, the gap between germline ends came to 9 bases. In germline, CDR1 is SNHLY, CDR2 FYNNEI. There are 11 residues in the CDR3. DNA of the CDR3: TGTGCCAGCAGGGAGGGTGTCGAGCAGTACTTC. Its translation: CASREGVEQYF.

The CDR3 region has the DNA TGTGCCAGCAGTTATGGGCCCGGTTCACCCCTCCACTTT. This gives the protein CASSYGPGSPLHF. V is TRBV6-5 and J is TRBJ1-6, with D unresolved. V was cut by 3 bases and J by 9 bases, with 9 bases left in between. In germline, CDR1 is MNHEY, CDR2 SVGAGI. The CDR3 runs to 13 residues.

The chain joins TRBV5-6 to TRBJ2-1; perhaps TRBD1 as D (6 bases). V lost 2 bases and J 1 base, leaving 13 bases between the germline ends. Looked up from germline, CDR1 is SGHDT and CDR2 is YYEEEE. This CDR3 comprises 16 residues. CDR3 protein: CASSFYQGRSYNEQFF. In nucleotides, the CDR3 is TGTGCCAGCAGCTTCTACCAGGGGCGGTCCTACAATGAGCAGTTCTTC. The variable domain in full, completed from reference TRBV5-6 and TRBJ2-1, reads DAGVTQSPTHLIKTRGQQVTLRCSPKSGHDTVSWYQQALGQGPQFIFQYYEEEERQRGNFPDRFSGHQFPNYSSELNVNALLLGDSALYLCASSFYQGRSYNEQFFGPGTRLTVL.

V is TRBV6-5 and J is TRBJ1-6; 8 bases match TRBD1. Per the germline V gene, CDR1 is MNHEY and CDR2 is SVGAGI. Unmatched junction bases numbered 5, after V lost 6 bases and J lost 7 bases. The CDR3 loop spans 14 amino acids. CDR3 region: CASRQQGGNSPLHF. The CDR3 region has the DNA TGTGCCAGCAGGCAACAGGGGGGGAATTCACCCCTCCACTTT.

This chain connects TRBV7-9 to TRBJ1-1; D gene ambiguous. The CDR3 sequence is 13 residues long. CDR1 and CDR2 (germline): SEHNR, FQNEAQ (reference sequence). Trimming removed 1 base at V and 7 bases at J, with 10 bases between. This CDR3 reads CASSLDIYREAFF. The CDR3 region has the DNA TGTGCCAGCAGCTTAGACATATATCGTGAAGCTTTCTTT.

This rearrangement joins TRBV5-1 to TRBJ2-5; 8 positions match TRBD2. Trimming at V came to 6 bases and at J to 5 bases, leaving 6 bases not matched to a gene. The CDR3 loop spans 13 amino acids. Germline V gene lookup returns CDR1 SGHRS and CDR2 YFSETQ. CDR3 sequence: CASTPGRGETQYF. In DNA, the CDR3 is TGCGCCAGCACCCCCGGGAGGGGGGAGACCCAGTACTTC.

The V gene is TRBV4-3, the J gene TRBJ2-2, with 9 bases fitting TRBD1. The junction had 7 bases not matched to a gene; V was cut back by 8 bases and J by 6 bases. Germline V CDR1 and CDR2: LGHNA, YSLEER. This CDR3 is 14 amino acids long. The CDR3 DNA sequence: TGCGCCAGCCGGTTGGACAGGGGAGCCGGGGAGCTGTTTTTT. It translates to CASRLDRGAGELFF.

The chain has TRBV27 and TRBJ2-2; 8 bases are a match to TRBD1. Trimming removed 3 bases from V and 3 bases from J; junction bases left unmatched: 3. The CDR3 totals 15 residues. CDR1 and CDR2 (germline): MNHEY, SMNVEV (reference sequence). As DNA, the CDR3 is TGTGCCAGCAGTTTCTCGACAGGGGACACCGGGGAGCTGTTTTTT. It is translated as CASSFSTGDTGELFF.

The chain combines TRBV4-3 with TRBJ1-6; D unresolved. V was clipped by 1 base and J by 0 bases, with 7 bases between them. The germline V gene has CDR1 LGHNA and CDR2 YSLEER. The CDR3 is 16 residues long. This CDR3 reads CASSQVGSSYNSPLHF. The CDR3 DNA reads as TGCGCCAGCAGCCAAGTAGGGAGCTCCTATAATTCACCCCTCCACTTT.